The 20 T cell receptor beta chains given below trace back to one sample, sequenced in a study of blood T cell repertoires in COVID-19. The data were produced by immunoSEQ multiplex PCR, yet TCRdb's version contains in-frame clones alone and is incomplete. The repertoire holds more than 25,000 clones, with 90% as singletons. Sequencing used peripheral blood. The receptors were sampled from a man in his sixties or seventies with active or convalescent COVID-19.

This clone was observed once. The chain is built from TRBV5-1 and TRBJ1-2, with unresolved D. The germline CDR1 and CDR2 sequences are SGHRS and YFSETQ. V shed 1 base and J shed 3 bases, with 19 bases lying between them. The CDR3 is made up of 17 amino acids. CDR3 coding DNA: TGCGCCAGCAGCTTGTATCCGAGGGAGGCGATTGACTATGGCTACACCTTC. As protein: CASSLYPREAIDYGYTF.

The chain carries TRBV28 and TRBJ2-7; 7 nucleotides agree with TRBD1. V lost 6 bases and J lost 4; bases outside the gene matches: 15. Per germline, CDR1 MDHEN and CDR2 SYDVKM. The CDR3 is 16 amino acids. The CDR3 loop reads CASSSISDRDRYEQYF. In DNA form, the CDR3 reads TGTGCCAGCAGCTCCATCTCCGACAGGGATAGGTACGAGCAGTACTTC.

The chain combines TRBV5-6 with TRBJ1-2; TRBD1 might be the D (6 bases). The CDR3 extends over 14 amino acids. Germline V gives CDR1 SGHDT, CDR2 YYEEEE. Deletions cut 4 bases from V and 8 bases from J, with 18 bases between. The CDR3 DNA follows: TGTGCCAGCAGCCCCGTCCGGACAGCCCTCGGCTACACCTTC. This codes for CASSPVRTALGYTF.

CDR3 amino acids: CASSPGGRRFEQYF. CDR3 sequence (DNA): TGTGCCAGCAGCCCTGGAGGGAGAAGGTTCGAGCAGTACTTC. The chain uses TRBV27 and TRBJ2-7, with a weak D call TRBD2 (6 bases). CDR1 is MNHEY and CDR2 is SMNVEV in the germline V gene (reference sequence). This CDR3 comprises 14 residues. Deletions cut 6 bases from V and 6 bases from J, with 18 bases between.

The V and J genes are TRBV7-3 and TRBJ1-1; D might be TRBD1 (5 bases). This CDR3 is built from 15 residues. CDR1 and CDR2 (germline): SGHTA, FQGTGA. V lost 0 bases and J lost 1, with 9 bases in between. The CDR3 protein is CASSLTGARNTEAFF. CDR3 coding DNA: TGTGCCAGCAGCTTAACTGGGGCGCGGAACACTGAAGCTTTCTTT.

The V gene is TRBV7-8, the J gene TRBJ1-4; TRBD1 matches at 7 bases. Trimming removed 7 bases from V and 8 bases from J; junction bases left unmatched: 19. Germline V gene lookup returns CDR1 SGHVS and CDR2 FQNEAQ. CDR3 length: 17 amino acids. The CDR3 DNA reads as TGTGCCAGCAAACCGGGACAGCTAAGTTATTCCCAGGAAAAACTGTTTTTT. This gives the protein CASKPGQLSYSQEKLFF.

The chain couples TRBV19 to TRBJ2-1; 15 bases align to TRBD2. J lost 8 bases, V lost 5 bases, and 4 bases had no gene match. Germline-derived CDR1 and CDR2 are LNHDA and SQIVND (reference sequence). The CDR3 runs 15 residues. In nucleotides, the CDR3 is TGTGCCAGTAGTCCGGGGACTAGCGGGAGGTATGAGCAGTTCTTC. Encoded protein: CASSPGTSGRYEQFF.

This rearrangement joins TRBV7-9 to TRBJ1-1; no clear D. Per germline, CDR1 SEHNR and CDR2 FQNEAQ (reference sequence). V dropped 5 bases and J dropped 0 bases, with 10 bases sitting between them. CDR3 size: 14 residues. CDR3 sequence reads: CASSHRQVNTEAFF. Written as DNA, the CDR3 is TGTGCCAGCAGCCACCGTCAGGTGAACACTGAAGCTTTCTTT. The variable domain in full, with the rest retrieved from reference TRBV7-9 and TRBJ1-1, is DTGVSQNPRHKITKRGQNVTFRCDPISEHNRLYWYRQTLGQGPEFLTYFQNEAQLEKSRLLSDRFSAERPKGSFSTLEIQRTEQGDSAMYLCASSHRQVNTEAFFGQGTRLTVV.

Here the CDR3 DNA reads TGCGCCAGCAGCCCGGGGACAGGTCCTAGCACAGATACGCAGTATTTT. Protein sequence: CASSPGTGPSTDTQYF. The rearrangement links TRBV5-1 to TRBJ2-3; 8 positions agree with TRBD1. CDR1 and CDR2 (germline): SGHRS, YFSETQ. With 4 bases clipped from V and 0 bases from J, the junction kept 7 bases outside the gene matches. The CDR3 is 16 residues long.

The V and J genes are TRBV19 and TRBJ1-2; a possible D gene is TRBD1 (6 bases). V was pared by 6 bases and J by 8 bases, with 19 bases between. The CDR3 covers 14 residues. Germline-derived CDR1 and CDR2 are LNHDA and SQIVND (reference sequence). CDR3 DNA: TGTGCCAGTAGCGACCGGGACACACTGAACGGCTACACCTTC. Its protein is CASSDRDTLNGYTF. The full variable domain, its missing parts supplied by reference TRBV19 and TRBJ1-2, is DGGITQSPKYLFRKEGQNVTLSCEQNLNHDAMYWYRQDPGQGLRLIYYSQIVNDFQKGDIAEGYSVSREKKESFPLTVTSAQKNPTAFYLCASSDRDTLNGYTFGSGTRLTVV.

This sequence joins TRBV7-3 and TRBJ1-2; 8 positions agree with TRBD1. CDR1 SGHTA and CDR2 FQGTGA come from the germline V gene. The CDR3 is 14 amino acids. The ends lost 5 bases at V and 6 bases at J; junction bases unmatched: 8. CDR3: CASSDPRTGHGYTF. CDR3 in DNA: TGTGCCAGCAGCGACCCCCGGACAGGGCATGGCTACACCTTC.

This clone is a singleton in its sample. Here the CDR3 DNA reads TGCGCCAGCAGCCCCCCAAAGGCGGGGGGAAACAATGAGCAGTTCTTC. Translation: CASSPPKAGGNNEQFF. This rearrangement joins TRBV5-1 to TRBJ2-1; 8 bases are shared with TRBD2. The CDR3 sequence is 16 residues long. J gave up 5 bases and V 4 bases, and 11 bases lay outside the gene matches. Germline loops: CDR1 SGHRS, CDR2 YFSETQ.

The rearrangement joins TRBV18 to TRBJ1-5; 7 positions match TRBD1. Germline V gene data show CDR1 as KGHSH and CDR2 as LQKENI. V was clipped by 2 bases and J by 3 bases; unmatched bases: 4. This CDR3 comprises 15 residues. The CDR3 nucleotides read TGTGCCAGCTCACCAGAAACAGGGGCCAATCAGCCCCAGCATTTT. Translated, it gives CASSPETGANQPQHF. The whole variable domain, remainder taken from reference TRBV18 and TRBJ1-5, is NAGVMQNPRHLVRRRGQEARLRCSPMKGHSHVYWYRQLPEEGLKFMVYLQKENIIDESGMPKERFSAEFPKEGPSILRIQQVVRGDSAAYFCASSPETGANQPQHFGDGTRLSIL.

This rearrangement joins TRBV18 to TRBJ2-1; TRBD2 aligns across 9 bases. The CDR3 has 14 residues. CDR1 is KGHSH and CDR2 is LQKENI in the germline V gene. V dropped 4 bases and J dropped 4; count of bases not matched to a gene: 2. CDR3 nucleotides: TGTGCCAGCTCACTAGCGGGGGCTTACAATGAGCAGTTCTTC. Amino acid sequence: CASSLAGAYNEQFF.

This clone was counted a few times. DNA of the CDR3: TGTGCCAGCAGTACGTACAGGAACACTGAAGCTTTCTTT. Translating it yields CASSTYRNTEAFF. The rearrangement joins TRBV6-6 to TRBJ1-1; D is unclear. This CDR3 comprises 13 residues. The germline CDR1 and CDR2 sequences are MNHNY and SVGAGI (reference sequence). Trimming took off 5 bases at V and 1 base at J, with 8 bases between the two ends.

The chain's CDR3 is CASSSTGQFYNSPLHF. CDR3 sequence (DNA): TGTGCCAGCAGCTCGACAGGACAATTCTATAATTCACCCCTCCACTTT. V usage is TRBV7-2 and J usage is TRBJ1-6, with D possibly TRBD1 on 6 matching bases. The germline V gene has CDR1 SGHTA and CDR2 FQGNSA. V shed 4 bases and J shed 3 bases, with 13 bases lying between them. The CDR3 has 16 residues.

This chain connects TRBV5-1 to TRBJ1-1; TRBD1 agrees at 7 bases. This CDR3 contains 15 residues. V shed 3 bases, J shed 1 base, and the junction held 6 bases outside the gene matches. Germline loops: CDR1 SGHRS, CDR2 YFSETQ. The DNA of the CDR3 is TGCGCCAGCAGCTGGGACCCAGGGGGGAACACTGAAGCTTTCTTT. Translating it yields CASSWDPGGNTEAFF.

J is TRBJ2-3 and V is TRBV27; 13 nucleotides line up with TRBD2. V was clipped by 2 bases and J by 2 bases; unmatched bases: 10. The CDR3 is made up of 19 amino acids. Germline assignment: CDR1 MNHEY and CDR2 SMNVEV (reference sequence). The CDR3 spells CASSLRQTSGRSVTDTQYF. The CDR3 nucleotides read TGTGCCAGCAGTTTAAGGCAGACTAGCGGGAGGTCAGTCACAGATACGCAGTATTTT.

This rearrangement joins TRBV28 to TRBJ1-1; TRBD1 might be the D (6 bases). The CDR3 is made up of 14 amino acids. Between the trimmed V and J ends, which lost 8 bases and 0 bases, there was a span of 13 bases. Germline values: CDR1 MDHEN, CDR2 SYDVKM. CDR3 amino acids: CASGTPRMNTEAFF. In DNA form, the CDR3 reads TGTGCCAGCGGGACACCTCGTATGAACACTGAAGCTTTCTTT.

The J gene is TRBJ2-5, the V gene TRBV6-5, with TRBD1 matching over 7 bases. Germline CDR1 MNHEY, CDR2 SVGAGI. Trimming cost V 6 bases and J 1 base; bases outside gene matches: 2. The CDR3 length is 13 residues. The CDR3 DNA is TGTGCCAGCAGAGGACAGGTCCAAGAGACCCAGTACTTC. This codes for CASRGQVQETQYF.